This T cell receptor (beta chain) was profiled in a study of early T cells in non-severe SARS-CoV-2 infection. Study information: Sequenced material consisted of bulk RNA (from unsorted whole blood), and chains were unpaired. Regarding the study as a whole: Lookups in VDJdb leaned toward anti-spike CD8 responses and missed private and CD4 specificities.

V was clipped by 5 bases and J by 7 bases; unmatched bases: 6. This CDR3 has 15 residues. Germline V gene lookup returns CDR1 SEHNR and CDR2 FQNEAQ (reference sequence). Remarks on this clonotype: The antigen is not known.

Individual cDNA molecules received unique molecular identifiers during library preparation. TCRdb reprocessed the 5' RACE reads with MiXCR, giving one entry per CDR3 protein. The repertoire holds over 70,000 distinct CDR3 sequences, with under 15% as singletons. Sample: whole blood. The V and J genes are TRBV7-9 and TRBJ2-1; 12 nucleotides match TRBD2. This TCR was recovered from an adult who was a healthcare worker with PCR-confirmed SARS-CoV-2 infection or an uninfected control (not recorded which). CDR3 residues: CASSVTSGRTNEQFF. CDR3 nucleotide sequence: TGTGCCAGCAGCGTCACTAGCGGGAGGACAAATGAGCAGTTCTTC. The full variable domain, its missing parts supplied by reference TRBV7-9 and TRBJ2-1, is DTGVSQNPRHKITKRGQNVTFRCDPISEHNRLYWYRQTLGQGPEFLTYFQNEAQLEKSRLLSDRFSAERPKGSFSTLEIQRTEQGDSAMYLCASSVTSGRTNEQFFGPGTRLTVL.